The next 5 T cell receptor beta chains were all read from a single sample in a study of blood T cell repertoires in COVID-19. The repertoire was sequenced with immunoSEQ multiplex PCR; TCRdb's copy has only in-frame clones and lacks some. The repertoire has about 64,000 clones, approximately 84% of them found once; the top ten carry 3.2%. Sequenced: peripheral blood. All receptors derive from a middle-aged man with active COVID-19.

The V and J genes are TRBV9 and TRBJ2-5, with 8 nucleotides matching TRBD2. Germline CDR1 and CDR2: SGDLS and YYNGEE. V was clipped by 3 bases and J by 5 bases; unmatched bases: 3. The CDR3 extends over 13 amino acids. The CDR3 DNA reads TGTGCCAGCAGCGGCGGGGGGCTGGAGACCCAGTACTTC. This encodes CASSGGGLETQYF.

The gene calls are TRBV6-5 and TRBJ2-7; maybe TRBD1 (6 bases). The length of the CDR3 is 15 residues. The V and J ends lost 5 bases and 1 base respectively, with 15 bases between them. Germline V CDR1 and CDR2: MNHEY, SVGAGI. CDR3 coding DNA: TGTGCCAGCAGTCCGACAGGCTTCCTTTCCTACGAGCAGTACTTC. It encodes CASSPTGFLSYEQYF.

V usage is TRBV4-3 and J usage is TRBJ1-1, with TRBD1 matching 9 bases. The CDR3 has 16 amino acids. Germline V CDR1 and CDR2: LGHNA, YSLEER. The junction had 9 bases not matched to a gene; V was cut back by 3 bases and J by 4 bases. This CDR3 reads CASSHNRGRGATEAFF. DNA of the CDR3: TGCGCCAGCAGCCATAACAGGGGGCGGGGAGCCACTGAAGCTTTCTTT.

The CDR3 protein is CASSALLAGDHDEQFF. The CDR3 DNA reads TGTGCCAGCAGCGCACTTCTAGCGGGGGATCATGATGAGCAGTTCTTC. This chain links TRBV9 with TRBJ2-1; 10 nucleotides line up with TRBD2. J was trimmed by 8 bases and V by 3 bases; bases with no gene match: 11. Germline V CDR1 and CDR2: SGDLS, YYNGEE. The CDR3 runs 16 residues.

The chain is built from TRBV21-1 and TRBJ2-1; the table's D call of TRBD2 was not tested on the DNA. TRBV21-1 is described as a pseudogene. This CDR3 region has 15 residues. CDR3 protein: CASRGAGGNYNEQFF. As DNA, the CDR3 is TGTGCCAGCAGGGGCGCTGGAGGAAATTACAATGAGCAGTTCTTC.